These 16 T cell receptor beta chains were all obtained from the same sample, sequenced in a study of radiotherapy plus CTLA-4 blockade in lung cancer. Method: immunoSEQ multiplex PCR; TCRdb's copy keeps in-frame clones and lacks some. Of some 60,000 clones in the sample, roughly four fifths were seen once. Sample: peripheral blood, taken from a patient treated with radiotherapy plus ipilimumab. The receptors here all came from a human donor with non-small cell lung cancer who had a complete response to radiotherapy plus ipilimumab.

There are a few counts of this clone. For the CDR3, the DNA is TGTGCCAGCAGCCAGAATACGGGACAGGGGGCGAGAGGCTACACCTTC. Amino acid sequence: CASSQNTGQGARGYTF. The chain combines TRBV9 with TRBJ1-2; 12 nucleotides align to TRBD1. The V and J ends lost 4 bases and 8 bases, in that order; junction bases with no gene match: 12. CDR3 size: 16 residues. The germline gives CDR1 SGDLS, CDR2 YYNGEE.

The CDR3 here is CASSTLDRGNGYTF. For the CDR3, the DNA is TGTGCCAGCAGTACCTTAGACAGGGGAAATGGCTACACCTTC. This chain links TRBV7-9 with TRBJ1-2; 8 nucleotides match TRBD1. The CDR3 consists of 14 residues. After removal of 6 bases from V and 6 bases from J, the junction contained 9 bases not matched to a gene. In germline, CDR1 is SEHNR, CDR2 FQNEAQ (reference sequence).

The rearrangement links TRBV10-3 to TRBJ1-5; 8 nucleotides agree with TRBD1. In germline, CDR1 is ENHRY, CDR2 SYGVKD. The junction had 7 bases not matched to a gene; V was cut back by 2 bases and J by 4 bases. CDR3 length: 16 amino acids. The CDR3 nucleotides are TGTGCCATCAGTGAGCCTGGACAGGGACGGAATCAGCCCCAGCATTTT. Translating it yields CAISEPGQGRNQPQHF.

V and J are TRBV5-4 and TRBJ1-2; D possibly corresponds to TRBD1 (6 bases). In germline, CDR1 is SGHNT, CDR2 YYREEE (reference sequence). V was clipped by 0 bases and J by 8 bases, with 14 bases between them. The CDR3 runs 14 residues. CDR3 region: CASSLDYRVRGYTF. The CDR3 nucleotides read TGTGCCAGCAGCTTGGATTACAGGGTTAGGGGCTACACCTTC.

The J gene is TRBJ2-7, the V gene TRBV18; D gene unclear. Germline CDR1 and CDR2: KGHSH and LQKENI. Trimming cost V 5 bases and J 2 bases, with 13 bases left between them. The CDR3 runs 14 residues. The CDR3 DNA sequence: TGTGCCAGCTCAACCAACCGGGTCCCCTACGAGCAGTACTTC. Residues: CASSTNRVPYEQYF.

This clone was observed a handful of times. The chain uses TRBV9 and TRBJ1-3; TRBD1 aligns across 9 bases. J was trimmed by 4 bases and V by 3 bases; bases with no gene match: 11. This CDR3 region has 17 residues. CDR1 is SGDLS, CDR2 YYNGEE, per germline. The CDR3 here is CASSAGGTGGGGNTIYF. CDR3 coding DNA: TGTGCCAGCAGCGCCGGAGGTACAGGGGGCGGCGGAAACACCATATATTTT.

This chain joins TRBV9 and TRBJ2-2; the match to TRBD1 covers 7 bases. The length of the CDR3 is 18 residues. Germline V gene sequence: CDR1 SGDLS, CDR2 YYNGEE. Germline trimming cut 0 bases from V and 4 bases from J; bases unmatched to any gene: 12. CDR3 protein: CASSVDPGGYSGTGELFF. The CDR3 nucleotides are TGTGCCAGCAGCGTAGATCCAGGGGGATATTCGGGCACCGGGGAGCTGTTTTTT.

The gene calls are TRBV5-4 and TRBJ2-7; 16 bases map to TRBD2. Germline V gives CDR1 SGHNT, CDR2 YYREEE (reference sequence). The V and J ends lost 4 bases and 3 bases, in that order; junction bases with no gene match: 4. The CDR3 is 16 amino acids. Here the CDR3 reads CASSEGLAGGFYEQYF. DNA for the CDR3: TGTGCCAGCAGCGAGGGACTAGCGGGGGGGTTCTACGAGCAGTACTTC.

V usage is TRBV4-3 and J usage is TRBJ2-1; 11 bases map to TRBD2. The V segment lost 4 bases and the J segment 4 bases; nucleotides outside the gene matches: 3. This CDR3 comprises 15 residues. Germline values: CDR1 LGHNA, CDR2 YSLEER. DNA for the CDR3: TGCGCCAGCAGCCCGGGACTAGCGGAATACAATGAGCAGTTCTTC. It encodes CASSPGLAEYNEQFF.

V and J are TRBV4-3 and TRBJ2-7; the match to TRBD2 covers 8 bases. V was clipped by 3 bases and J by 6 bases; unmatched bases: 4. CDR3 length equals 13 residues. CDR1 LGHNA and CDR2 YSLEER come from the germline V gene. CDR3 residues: CASSQGLVTEQYF. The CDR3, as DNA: TGCGCCAGCAGCCAGGGACTAGTGACCGAGCAGTACTTC.

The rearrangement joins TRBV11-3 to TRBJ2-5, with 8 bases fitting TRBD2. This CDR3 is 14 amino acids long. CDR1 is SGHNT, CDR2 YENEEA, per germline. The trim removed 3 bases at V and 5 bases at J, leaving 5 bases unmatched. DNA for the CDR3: TGTGCCAGCAGCTTTGGACTAGCAGTGGAGACCCAGTACTTC. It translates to CASSFGLAVETQYF.

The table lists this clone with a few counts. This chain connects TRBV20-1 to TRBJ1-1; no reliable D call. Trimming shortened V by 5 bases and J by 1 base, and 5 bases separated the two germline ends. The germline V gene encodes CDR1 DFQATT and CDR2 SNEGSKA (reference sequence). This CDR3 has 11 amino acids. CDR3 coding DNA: TGCAGTGCTGCCAGGAACACTGAAGCTTTCTTT. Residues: CSAARNTEAFF.

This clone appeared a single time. CDR3 DNA sequence: TGTGCCAGCAGCCCCCTAGGGGGGAGGGAGGTATACGAGCAGTACTTC. It specifies CASSPLGGREVYEQYF. The chain has TRBV5-6 and TRBJ2-7, with D possibly TRBD2 on 7 matching bases. The CDR3 runs to 16 residues. V lost 4 bases and J 4 bases, leaving 21 bases between the germline ends. Looked up from germline, CDR1 is SGHDT and CDR2 is YYEEEE.

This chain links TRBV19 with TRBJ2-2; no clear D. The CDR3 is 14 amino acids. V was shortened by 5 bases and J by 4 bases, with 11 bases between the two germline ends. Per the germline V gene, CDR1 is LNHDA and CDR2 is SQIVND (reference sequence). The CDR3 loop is CASSSFVSTGELFF. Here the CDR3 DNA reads TGTGCCAGTAGTTCATTTGTGTCCACCGGGGAGCTGTTTTTT.

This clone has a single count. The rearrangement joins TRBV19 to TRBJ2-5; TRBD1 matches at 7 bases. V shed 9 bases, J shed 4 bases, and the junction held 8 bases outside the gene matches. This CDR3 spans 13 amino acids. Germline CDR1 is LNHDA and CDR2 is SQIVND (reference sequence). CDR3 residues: CASALSGGETQYF. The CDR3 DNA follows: TGTGCCAGCGCCTTGTCAGGGGGAGAGACCCAGTACTTC.

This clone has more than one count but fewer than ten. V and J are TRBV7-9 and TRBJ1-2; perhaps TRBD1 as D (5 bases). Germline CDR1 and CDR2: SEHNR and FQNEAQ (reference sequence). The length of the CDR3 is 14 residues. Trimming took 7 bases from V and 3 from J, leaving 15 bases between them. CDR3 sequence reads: CASTPGGFDYGYTF. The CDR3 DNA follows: TGTGCCAGCACCCCGGGGGGGTTTGACTATGGCTACACCTTC.